A selection of T cell receptor beta chains follows, all from one sample in a study of control samples from healthy donors and cancer patients. Libraries were prepared by immunoSEQ multiplex PCR; TCRdb keeps only in-frame clonotypes and omits some of them. The sample has about 180,000 clones, 90% seen once; the top ten hold around 1.4%. Sequencing was carried out using blood. These receptors all come from a woman aged 50 to 60 in good health. CDR3s leave out the opening cysteine and the closing phenylalanine or tryptophan. Clone size is not always given. Where it is, it says once, few, many or a class for expanded clones.

TRBJ2-4,TRBV6-4,-,ASSLDRVAKNIQY
TRBJ2-7,TRBV28,-,ASSPDSYEQY
TRBJ1-2,TRBV18,-,ASIQGFGYGYT
TRBJ2-5,TRBV19,-,ASSMRGREETQY
TRBJ2-7,TRBV4-1,-,ASSQITHHEQY
TRBJ1-1,TRBV30,-,ARAGMNTEAF
TRBJ1-1,TRBV7-8,-,ASSPGHHTEAF
TRBJ1-5,TRBV28,-,ASTPGRGNQPQH
TRBJ2-7,TRBV28,-,ASNTPTSEQY
TRBJ2-5,TRBV5-4,-,ASRLTGTAQETQY
TRBJ1-4,TRBV15,few,ATSRDGAWREKLF
TRBJ1-1,TRBV9,-,ASSVTQKNTEAF
TRBJ2-1,TRBV9,-,ASSAASGRGEQF
TRBJ1-6,TRBV3-1/TRBV3-2,few,ASSQEGPLH
TRBJ1-4,TRBV14,-,ASSRLGDNEKLF
TRBJ1-1,TRBV5-1,-,ASSPGGRVGKGGTEAF
TRBJ1-5,TRBV5-1,-,ASSRGAGRQPQH
TRBJ1-1,TRBV28,few,ASKRRGATTEAF
TRBJ2-2,TRBV7-3,-,ASSLMTSGTNTGELF
TRBJ2-6,TRBV7-9,once,ASSLEWTAPSGANVLT
TRBJ2-7,TRBV5-1,-,ATGRTPSYEQY
TRBJ2-2,TRBV28,-,ASSLVLSAFFTGELF
TRBJ1-1,TRBV6-2/TRBV6-3,-,ASSSAFPADY
TRBJ1-1,TRBV19,few,ASHRSGLRNTEAF
TRBJ2-5,TRBV4-1,-,ASSQLAGALQTQY
TRBJ1-1,TRBV5-1,-,ASSWDRMNTEAF
TRBJ2-5,TRBV11-2,-,ASSLGVVVTQY
TRBJ1-1,TRBV6-5,-,ASSYLPIDSTEAF
TRBJ2-6,TRBV30,-,ASLREQNSGANVLT